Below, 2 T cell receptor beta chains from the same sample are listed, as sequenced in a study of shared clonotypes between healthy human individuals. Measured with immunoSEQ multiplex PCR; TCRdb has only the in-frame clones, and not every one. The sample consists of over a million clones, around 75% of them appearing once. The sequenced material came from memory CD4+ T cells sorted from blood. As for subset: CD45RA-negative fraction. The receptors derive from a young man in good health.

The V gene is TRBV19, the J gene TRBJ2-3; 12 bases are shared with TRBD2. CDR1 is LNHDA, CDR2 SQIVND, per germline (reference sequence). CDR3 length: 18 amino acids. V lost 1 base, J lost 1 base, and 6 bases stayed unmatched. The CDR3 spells CASSIAASGRGGTDTQYF. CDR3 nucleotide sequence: TGTGCCAGTAGTATAGCGGCTAGCGGGAGGGGGGGCACAGATACGCAGTATTTT.

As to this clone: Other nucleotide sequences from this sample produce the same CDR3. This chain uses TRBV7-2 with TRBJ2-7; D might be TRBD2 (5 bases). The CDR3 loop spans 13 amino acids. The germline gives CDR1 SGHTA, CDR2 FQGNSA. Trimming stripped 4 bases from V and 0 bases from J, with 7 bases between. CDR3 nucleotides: TGTGCCAGCAGCTCACGGGACTCCTACGAGCAGTACTTC. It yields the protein CASSSRDSYEQYF.